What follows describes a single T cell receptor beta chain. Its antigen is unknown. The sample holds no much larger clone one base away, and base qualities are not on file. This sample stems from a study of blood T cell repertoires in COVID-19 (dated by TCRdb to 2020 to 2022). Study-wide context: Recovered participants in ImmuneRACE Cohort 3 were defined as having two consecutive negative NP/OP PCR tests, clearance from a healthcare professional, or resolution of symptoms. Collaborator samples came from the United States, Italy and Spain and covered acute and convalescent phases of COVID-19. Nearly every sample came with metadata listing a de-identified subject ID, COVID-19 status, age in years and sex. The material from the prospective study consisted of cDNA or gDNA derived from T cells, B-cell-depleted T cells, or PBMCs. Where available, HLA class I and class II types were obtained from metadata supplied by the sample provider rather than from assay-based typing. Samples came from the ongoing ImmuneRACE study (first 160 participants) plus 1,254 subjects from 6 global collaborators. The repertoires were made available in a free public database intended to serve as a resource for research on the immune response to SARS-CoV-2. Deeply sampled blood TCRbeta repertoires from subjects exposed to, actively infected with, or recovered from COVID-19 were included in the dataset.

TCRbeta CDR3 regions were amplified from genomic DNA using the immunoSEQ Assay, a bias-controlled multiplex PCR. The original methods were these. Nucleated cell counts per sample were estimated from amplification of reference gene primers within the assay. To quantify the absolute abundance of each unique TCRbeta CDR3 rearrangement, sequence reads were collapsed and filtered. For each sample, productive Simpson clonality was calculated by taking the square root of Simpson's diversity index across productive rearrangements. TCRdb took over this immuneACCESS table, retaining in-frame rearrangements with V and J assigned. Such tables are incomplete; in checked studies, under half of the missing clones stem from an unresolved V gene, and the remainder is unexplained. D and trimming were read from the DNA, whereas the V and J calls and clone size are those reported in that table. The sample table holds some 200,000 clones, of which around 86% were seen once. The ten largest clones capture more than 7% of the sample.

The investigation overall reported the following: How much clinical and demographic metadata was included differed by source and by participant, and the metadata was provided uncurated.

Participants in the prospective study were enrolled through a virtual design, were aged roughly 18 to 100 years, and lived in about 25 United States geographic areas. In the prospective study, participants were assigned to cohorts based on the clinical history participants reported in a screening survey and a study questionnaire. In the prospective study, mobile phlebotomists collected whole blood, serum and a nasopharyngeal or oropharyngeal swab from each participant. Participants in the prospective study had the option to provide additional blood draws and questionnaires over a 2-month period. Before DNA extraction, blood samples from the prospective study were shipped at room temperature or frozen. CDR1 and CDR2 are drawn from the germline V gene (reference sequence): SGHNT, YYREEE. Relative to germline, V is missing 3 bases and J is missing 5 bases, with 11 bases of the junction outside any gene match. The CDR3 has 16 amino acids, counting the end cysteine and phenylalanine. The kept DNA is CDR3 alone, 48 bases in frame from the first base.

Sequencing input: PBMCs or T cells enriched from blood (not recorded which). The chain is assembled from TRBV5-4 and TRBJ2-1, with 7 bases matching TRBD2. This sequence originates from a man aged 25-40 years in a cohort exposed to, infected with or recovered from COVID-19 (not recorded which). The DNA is TGTGCCAGCAGCTCGGTTTCTAGCGGATTGGACAATGAGCAGTTCTTC. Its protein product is CASSSVSSGLDNEQFF.